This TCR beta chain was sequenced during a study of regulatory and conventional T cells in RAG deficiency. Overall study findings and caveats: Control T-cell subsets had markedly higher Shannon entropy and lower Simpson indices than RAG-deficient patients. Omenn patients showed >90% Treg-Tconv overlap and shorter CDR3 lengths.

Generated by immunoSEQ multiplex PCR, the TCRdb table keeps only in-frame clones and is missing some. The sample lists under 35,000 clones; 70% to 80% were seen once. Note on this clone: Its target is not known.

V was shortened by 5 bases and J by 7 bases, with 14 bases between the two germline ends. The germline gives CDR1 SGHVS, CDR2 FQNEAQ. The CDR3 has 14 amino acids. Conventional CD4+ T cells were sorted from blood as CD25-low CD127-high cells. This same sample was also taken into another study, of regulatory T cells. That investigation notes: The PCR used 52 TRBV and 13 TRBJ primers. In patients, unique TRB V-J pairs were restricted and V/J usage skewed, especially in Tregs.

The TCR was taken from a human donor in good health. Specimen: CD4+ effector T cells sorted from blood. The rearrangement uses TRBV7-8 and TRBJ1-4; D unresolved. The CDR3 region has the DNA TGTGCCAGCAGCCGTGGACGGATGGGTGAAAAACTGTTTTTT. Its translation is CASSRGRMGEKLFF.